The 32 T cell receptor beta chains given below trace back to one sample, sequenced in a study of blood T cell repertoires in COVID-19. Here immunoSEQ multiplex PCR was the method, and the copy in TCRdb shows in-frame clones only, minus some. The top ten clones hold about a sixth of a sample with over 90,000 clones, around 87% of them seen once. Sequenced sample: peripheral blood. The receptors here all came from a human donor in a cohort sampled during active COVID-19.

The rearrangement joins TRBV6-1 to TRBJ1-5; a weak D match, TRBD1 (5 bases). Trimming pared 1 base from V and 7 bases from J, leaving 8 bases between. The CDR3 is 13 residues long. Germline V gene sequence: CDR1 MNHNS, CDR2 SASEGT. Here the CDR3 reads CASSEGGRQPQHF. The CDR3 nucleotides read TGTGCCAGCAGTGAAGGGGGCAGGCAGCCCCAGCATTTT.

The rearrangement uses TRBV18 and TRBJ2-1; no firm D call. Germline values: CDR1 KGHSH, CDR2 LQKENI. V was cut by 5 bases and J by 7 bases, with 9 bases left in between. This CDR3 comprises 12 residues. CDR3 loop: CASSYGSNEQFF. The CDR3 DNA reads TGTGCCAGCTCATACGGGTCGAATGAGCAGTTCTTC.

This clone is categorized as medium-sized. V gene TRBV11-2 combines with J gene TRBJ2-1; 7 nucleotides match TRBD2. This CDR3 comprises 16 residues. The J segment lost 8 bases and the V segment lost 0 bases, leaving 10 bases of the junction unmatched. Germline lookup yields CDR1 SGHAT and CDR2 FQNNGV. CDR3 coding DNA: TGTGCCAGCAGCTTAGATTTGGGGACTATTCTAGATGAGCAGTTCTTC. Its translation: CASSLDLGTILDEQFF.

CDR3 residues: CASSLSTGRNTEAFF. The CDR3 DNA sequence: TGTGCCAGCAGCCTTAGTACAGGGAGGAACACTGAAGCTTTCTTT. J is TRBJ1-1 and V is TRBV6-5, with D possibly being TRBD1 (6 bases). V was clipped by 6 bases and J by 1 base, with 15 bases between them. The CDR3 contains 15 residues. Germline CDR1 MNHEY, CDR2 SVGAGI.

The chain combines TRBV18 with TRBJ1-1; 7 bases line up with TRBD1. Germline V lookup: CDR1 KGHSH, CDR2 LQKENI. CDR3 length: 15 residues. V gave up 1 base and J gave up 4 bases; unmatched junction bases: 6. CDR3 coding DNA: TGTGCCAGCTCACCACTTGGACAGGCCACCACTGAAGCTTTCTTT. It is translated as CASSPLGQATTEAFF.

This clone was detected only a few times. The rearrangement links TRBV7-9 to TRBJ2-7; D ambiguous. The CDR3 sequence is 12 residues long. Germline V lookup: CDR1 SEHNR, CDR2 FQNEAQ (reference sequence). Trimming stripped 3 bases from V and 5 bases from J, with 8 bases between. The chain's CDR3 is CASSFNEHEQYF. As DNA, the CDR3 is TGTGCCAGCAGCTTTAATGAGCACGAGCAGTACTTC.

The V gene is TRBV28, the J gene TRBJ1-1, with 12 bases aligning to TRBD1. The CDR3 loop spans 14 amino acids. The trim removed 6 bases at V and 10 bases at J, leaving 9 bases unmatched. Germline V gene sequence: CDR1 MDHEN, CDR2 SYDVKM. The DNA of the CDR3 is TGTGCCAGCAGGGGGGGGACAGGGGGCGCGAGAGCTTTCTTT. Amino acid sequence: CASRGGTGGARAFF.

This CDR3 reads CASSQDLGSGGETQYF. The CDR3 DNA reads as TGCGCCAGCAGCCAAGATCTTGGGTCTGGGGGCGAGACCCAGTACTTC. V is TRBV4-1 and J is TRBJ2-5, with a weak D call TRBD1 (6 bases). The CDR3 spans 16 residues. V lost 0 bases and J 5 bases, leaving 16 bases between the germline ends. The germline gives CDR1 MGHRA, CDR2 YSYEKL.

The V and J genes are TRBV18 and TRBJ1-6; a possible D gene is TRBD1 (6 bases). V was pared by 1 base and J by 8 bases, with 9 bases between. The CDR3 loop spans 14 amino acids. From germline, CDR1 is KGHSH and CDR2 LQKENI. CDR3 DNA sequence: TGTGCCAGCTCACCACGGACAGCGGATTCACCCCTCCACTTT. It codes for CASSPRTADSPLHF.

The chain couples TRBV3-1 (or the pseudogene TRBV3-2) to TRBJ1-4; 8 positions match TRBD1. Germline-derived CDR1 and CDR2 are LGHDT and YNNKEL (reference sequence). The CDR3 contains 14 residues. Trimming removed 3 bases from V and 9 bases from J; junction bases left unmatched: 6. DNA for the CDR3: TGTGCCAGCAGCCACAGGACAGGGACAAAAAAACTGTTTTTT. Translated, it gives CASSHRTGTKKLFF.

J is TRBJ1-5 and V is TRBV28; unclear D gene. Trimming shortened V by 1 base and J by 2 bases, and 12 bases separated the two germline ends. Per germline, CDR1 MDHEN and CDR2 SYDVKM. There are 16 residues in the CDR3. The DNA of the CDR3 is TGTGCCAGCAGTTTATCTACCGGGAGGGGCAATCAGCCCCAGCATTTT. This sequence encodes CASSLSTGRGNQPQHF. Full variable domain (missing parts from reference TRBV28 and TRBJ1-5): DVKVTQSSRYLVKRTGEKVFLECVQDMDHENMFWYRQDPGLGLRLIYFSYDVKMKEKGDIPEGYSVSREKKERFSLILESASTNQTSMYLCASSLSTGRGNQPQHFGDGTRLSIL.

The chain couples TRBV4-1 to TRBJ1-5; D ambiguous. The length of the CDR3 is 13 residues. Germline V gives CDR1 MGHRA, CDR2 YSYEKL. Trimming removed 2 bases at V and 1 base at J, with 3 bases between. CDR3 residues: CASSQSSNQPQHF. DNA for the CDR3: TGCGCCAGCAGCCAATCAAGCAATCAGCCCCAGCATTTT.

This clone was detected only a few times. This sequence joins TRBV4-2 and TRBJ2-1; D is possibly TRBD1 (6 bases). V was pared by 0 bases and J by 5 bases, with 14 bases between. Germline V gene sequence: CDR1 LGHNA, CDR2 YNFKEQ. The CDR3 is 16 amino acids. The CDR3 protein is CASSQERTQGNNEQFF. CDR3 sequence (DNA): TGTGCCAGCAGCCAAGAACGGACACAGGGAAACAATGAGCAGTTCTTC.

The chain couples TRBV19 to TRBJ2-2; the D gene is possibly TRBD2 (5 bases). CDR3 length: 15 residues. Germline values: CDR1 LNHDA, CDR2 SQIVND (reference sequence). Trimming left V 6 bases short and J 4 bases short, with 15 bases between. This CDR3 reads CASSSRGSGTGELFF. The CDR3 nucleotides read TGTGCCAGTAGCAGTCGAGGGTCGGGCACCGGGGAGCTGTTTTTT.

The chain recombines TRBV4-2 with TRBJ2-1; 8 nucleotides line up with TRBD2. V lost 0 bases, J lost 9 bases, and 10 bases stayed unmatched. Germline V gene sequence: CDR1 LGHNA, CDR2 YNFKEQ. The CDR3 totals 16 residues. The CDR3 region is CASSQDLVAGPSEQFF. CDR3 sequence (DNA): TGTGCCAGCAGCCAAGATTTGGTAGCGGGGCCCAGTGAGCAGTTCTTC.

This clone was found once. The chain links TRBV27 to TRBJ1-2; D unclear. Trimming removed 6 bases from V and 3 bases from J, with 11 bases in between. This CDR3 spans 13 amino acids. CDR1 and CDR2 (germline): MNHEY, SMNVEV (reference sequence). DNA of the CDR3: TGTGCCAGCAGGAGGGCCTCGGACTATGGCTACACCTTC. Translation: CASRRASDYGYTF.

This chain links TRBV5-1 with TRBJ2-5, with TRBD2 matching 7 bases. Germline V gives CDR1 SGHRS, CDR2 YFSETQ. The V and J ends lost 2 bases and 5 bases, in that order; junction bases with no gene match: 3. The length of the CDR3 is 13 residues. The DNA of the CDR3 is TGCGCCAGCAGCTTCGGGCGGGAGGAGACCCAGTACTTC. Encoded protein: CASSFGREETQYF.

The gene calls are TRBV30 and TRBJ1-2; D remains ambiguous. The CDR3 spans 14 residues. Trimming took off 0 bases at V and 2 bases at J, with 10 bases between the two ends. CDR1 and CDR2 (germline): GTSNPN, SVGIG (reference sequence). CDR3 bases: TGTGCCTGGAGTGTCATGAGCGGCAACTATGGCTACACCTTC. It encodes CAWSVMSGNYGYTF.

The chain is built from TRBV5-5 and TRBJ1-3; no clear D. V was pared by 1 base and J by 0 bases, with 8 bases between. The CDR3 sequence is 15 residues long. CDR1 is SGHKS, CDR2 YYEKEE, per germline (reference sequence). The CDR3 DNA follows: TGTGCCAGCAGCTTGTGGCGGAACTCTGGAAACACCATATATTTT. Translation gives CASSLWRNSGNTIYF.

This clone was detected only once. The chain combines TRBV2 with TRBJ1-5, with D uncertain. Germline values: CDR1 SNHLY, CDR2 FYNNEI. This CDR3 region has 14 residues. Trimming took 5 bases from V and 7 from J, leaving 15 bases between them. CDR3 protein: CASSQGARGQPQHF. CDR3 sequence (DNA): TGTGCCAGCAGTCAAGGCGCCCGGGGACAGCCCCAGCATTTT.

This clone was detected a few times. The chain uses TRBV5-5 and TRBJ1-6, with D unresolved. The CDR3 has 13 residues. V lost 4 bases and J lost 8, with 10 bases in between. The germline CDR1 and CDR2 sequences are SGHKS and YYEKEE (reference sequence). DNA of the CDR3: TGTGCCAGCAGCGCAACAGCCGATTCACCCCTCCACTTT. Its translation is CASSATADSPLHF.

V gene TRBV9 combines with J gene TRBJ2-1; D remains unclear. The V end was cut by 4 bases, the J end by 5 bases, with 7 bases between. This CDR3 has 12 amino acids. Germline CDR1 is SGDLS and CDR2 is YYNGEE. DNA for the CDR3: TGTGCCAGCAGCCTGTCTCACAATGAGCAGTTCTTC. This codes for CASSLSHNEQFF.

The CDR3 DNA reads TGTGCCAACGAGCGGGGGGCGAACACCGGGGAGCTGTTTTTT. Translating gives CANERGANTGELFF. The V gene is TRBV2, the J gene TRBJ2-2, with TRBD2 matching 9 bases. The CDR3 loop spans 14 amino acids. V was pared by 10 bases and J by 0 bases, with 3 bases of the junction left unmatched. In germline, CDR1 is SNHLY, CDR2 FYNNEI. The entire variable domain, with the rest obtained from reference TRBV2 and TRBJ2-2, is as follows: EPEVTQTPSHQVTQMGQEVILRCVPISNHLYFYWYRQILGQKVEFLVSFYNNEISEKSEIFDDQFSVERPDGSNFTLKIRSTKLEDSAMYFCANERGANTGELFFGEGSRLTVL.

CDR3 amino acids: CASNKGGLGQETQYF. The CDR3 bases are TGTGCCAGCAACAAAGGCGGGCTAGGCCAAGAGACCCAGTACTTC. This chain connects TRBV28 to TRBJ2-5, with a tentative D call TRBD2 (5 bases). The CDR3 consists of 15 residues. V lost 7 bases and J lost 1, with 16 bases in between. CDR1 is MDHEN and CDR2 is SYDVKM in the germline V gene.

The gene calls are TRBV12-3 or TRBV12-4 and TRBJ2-5, with 8 bases matching TRBD1. V lost 6 bases, J lost 4 bases, and 1 base stayed unmatched. This CDR3 is built from 12 residues. CDR3 in amino acids: CASSGTGETQYF. CDR3 coding DNA: TGTGCCAGCAGCGGGACAGGAGAGACCCAGTACTTC.

The chain employs TRBV3-1 (or the pseudogene TRBV3-2) and TRBJ2-5; D uncertain. Trimming removed 1 base from V and 9 bases from J, with 12 bases in between. The germline V gene has CDR1 LGHDT and CDR2 YNNKEL (reference sequence). This CDR3 is 13 amino acids long. CDR3 protein: CASSQVFVAAQYF. DNA of the CDR3: TGTGCCAGCAGCCAAGTCTTCGTTGCGGCCCAGTACTTC.

CDR3 residues: CASRPGGGVGYTF. The CDR3 DNA follows: TGTGCCAGCAGACCCGGTGGGGGGGTTGGCTACACCTTC. V usage is TRBV6-5 and J usage is TRBJ1-2; maybe TRBD1 (5 bases). This CDR3 is 13 amino acids long. V was cut by 6 bases and J by 7 bases, with 15 bases left in between. Germline CDR1 reads MNHEY; CDR2 reads SVGAGI.

V usage is TRBV7-9 and J usage is TRBJ1-2, with a possible D match to TRBD1 (5 bases). CDR3 size: 15 residues. Per the germline V gene, CDR1 is SEHNR and CDR2 is FQNEAQ (reference sequence). Deletions cut 1 base from V and 6 bases from J, with 15 bases between. The CDR3 nucleotides are TGTGCCAGCAGCTTAGGGCGGGGGAGGAATGATGGCTACACCTTC. Its translation: CASSLGRGRNDGYTF.

This chain uses TRBV30 with TRBJ1-3; a weak D match, TRBD1 (5 bases). V was cut by 5 bases and J by 4 bases, with 15 bases left in between. The CDR3 runs to 14 residues. Germline assignment: CDR1 GTSNPN and CDR2 SVGIG (reference sequence). CDR3: CAWGKKGYGNTIYF. The CDR3 nucleotides are TGTGCCTGGGGAAAGAAGGGGTACGGAAACACCATATATTTT.

This clone was recorded once. The chain uses TRBV27 and TRBJ1-2, with 8 positions matching TRBD1. V gave up 5 bases and J gave up 0 bases; unmatched junction bases: 5. The CDR3 runs 15 residues. CDR1 MNHEY and CDR2 SMNVEV come from the germline V gene (reference sequence). CDR3 nucleotides: TGTGCCAGCAGTCCAAGGACAGGGACTAACTATGGCTACACCTTC. It codes for CASSPRTGTNYGYTF.

The chain carries TRBV5-1 and TRBJ2-1; weak D call: TRBD2 (6 bases). This CDR3 region has 15 residues. Germline CDR1 SGHRS, CDR2 YFSETQ. Trimming took 1 base from V and 7 from J, leaving 15 bases between them. The CDR3 sequence is CASSLTTTGVNEQFF. The CDR3 DNA sequence: TGCGCCAGCAGCTTGACGACGACGGGGGTGAATGAGCAGTTCTTC.

The chain combines TRBV3-1 (or the pseudogene TRBV3-2) with TRBJ2-1; 12 bases map to TRBD2. The J segment lost 6 bases and the V segment lost 4 bases, leaving 7 bases of the junction unmatched. Germline assignment: CDR1 LGHDT and CDR2 YNNKEL (reference sequence). The CDR3 runs 16 residues. This CDR3 reads CASSLLPSGGGNEQFF. CDR3 DNA sequence: TGTGCCAGCAGCCTACTCCCTAGCGGGGGGGGCAATGAGCAGTTCTTC.